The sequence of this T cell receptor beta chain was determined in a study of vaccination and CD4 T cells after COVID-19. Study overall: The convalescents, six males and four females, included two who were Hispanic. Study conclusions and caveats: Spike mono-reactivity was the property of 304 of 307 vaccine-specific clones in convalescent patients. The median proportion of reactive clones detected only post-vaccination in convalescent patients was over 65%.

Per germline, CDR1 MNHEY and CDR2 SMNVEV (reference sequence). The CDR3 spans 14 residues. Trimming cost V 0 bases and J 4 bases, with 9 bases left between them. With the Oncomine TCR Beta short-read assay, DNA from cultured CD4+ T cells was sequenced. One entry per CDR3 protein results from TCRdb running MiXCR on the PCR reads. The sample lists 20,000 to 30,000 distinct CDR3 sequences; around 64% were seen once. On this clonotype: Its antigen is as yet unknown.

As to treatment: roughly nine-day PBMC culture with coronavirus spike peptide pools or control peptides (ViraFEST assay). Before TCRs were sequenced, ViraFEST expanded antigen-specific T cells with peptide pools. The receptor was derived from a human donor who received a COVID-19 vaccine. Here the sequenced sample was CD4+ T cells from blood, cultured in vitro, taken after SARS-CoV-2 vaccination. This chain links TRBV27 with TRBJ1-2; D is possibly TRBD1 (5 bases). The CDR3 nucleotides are TGTGCCAGCAGTTTATCGGGCGGGGGCTATGGCTACACCTTC. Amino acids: CASSLSGGGYGYTF.